The 19 T cell receptor beta chains below were found in one sample sequenced in a study of blood T cells in healthy people across ages. A second PCR of 7 to 11 cycles used a sample-barcoded 5' primer and a J-beta primer mix. TCRdb redid the calling of the 5' RACE reads with MiXCR, one entry per CDR3 protein. This sample has 850,000 to 1,000,000 distinct CDR3 sequences; roughly 51% occur once, and the top ten carry over 20%. The sample comprised blood. These receptors all stem from a woman in her sixties in good health.

This clonotype turned up a few times. This sequence joins TRBV20-1 and TRBJ2-7, with 13 bases fitting TRBD2. J was trimmed by 2 bases and V by 3 bases; bases with no gene match: 7. The germline CDR1 and CDR2 sequences are DFQATT and SNEGSKA (reference sequence). The CDR3 sequence is 16 residues long. The DNA of the CDR3 is TGCAGTGCTAGGACTAGCGGGAGGATGGCCACCTACGAGCAGTACTTC. It encodes CSARTSGRMATYEQYF.

The chain carries TRBV28 and TRBJ2-3; D not resolved. The CDR3 has 15 residues. CDR1 is MDHEN and CDR2 is SYDVKM in the germline V gene. Deletions cut 2 bases from V and 4 bases from J, with 13 bases between. CDR3 loop: CASSLRTGSPDTQYF. Here the CDR3 DNA reads TGTGCCAGCAGTTTAAGGACCGGAAGTCCAGATACGCAGTATTTT.

The chain couples TRBV20-1 to TRBJ2-5; D is undetermined. The CDR3 runs 13 residues. Trimming left V 6 bases short and J 2 bases short, with 13 bases between. Germline lookup yields CDR1 DFQATT and CDR2 SNEGSKA (reference sequence). The CDR3 reads CSAKKTRQETQYF. The CDR3 DNA reads TGCAGTGCAAAAAAAACGAGACAAGAGACCCAGTACTTC.

The chain combines TRBV7-2 with TRBJ1-2; D possibly corresponds to TRBD1 (5 bases). V was trimmed by 4 bases and J by 4 bases, leaving 13 bases between them. The germline V gene has CDR1 SGHTA and CDR2 FQGNSA. This CDR3 spans 14 amino acids. CDR3 DNA sequence: TGTGCCAGCAGCTCTCGGGGGACTGCCTATGGCTACACCTTC. Translation gives CASSSRGTAYGYTF.

The V and J genes are TRBV2 and TRBJ2-7; possible D gene TRBD1, 5 bases. The germline gives CDR1 SNHLY, CDR2 FYNNEI. Trimming shortened V by 11 bases and J by 0 bases, and 14 bases separated the two germline ends. The CDR3 loop spans 13 amino acids. The CDR3 nucleotides are TGTGCCGGACAACAAGATAGCTCCTACGAGCAGTACTTC. It codes for CAGQQDSSYEQYF.

The chain joins TRBV20-1 to TRBJ2-7, with 8 bases aligning to TRBD2. The CDR3 spans 14 residues. Looked up from germline, CDR1 is DFQATT and CDR2 is SNEGSKA (reference sequence). J gave up 2 bases and V 6 bases, and 9 bases lay outside the gene matches. The chain's CDR3 is CSALLAGGPYEQYF. CDR3 DNA sequence: TGCAGTGCGCTTCTGGCGGGGGGTCCCTACGAGCAGTACTTC.

CDR3 sequence (DNA): TGCGCCAGCAGCCAAGTAGGGTGGGGGAAGAACACTGAAGCTTTCTTT. It yields the protein CASSQVGWGKNTEAFF. V and J are TRBV4-1 and TRBJ1-1; TRBD1 might be the D (5 bases). With 1 base removed from V and 1 base from J, the gap between germline ends came to 13 bases. The length of the CDR3 is 16 residues. The germline V gene encodes CDR1 MGHRA and CDR2 YSYEKL.

The table lists this clonotype with a few counts. The chain couples TRBV25-1 to TRBJ1-1; 7 nucleotides agree with TRBD1. Germline lookup yields CDR1 MGHDK and CDR2 SYGVNS. The CDR3 consists of 17 residues. After removal of 6 bases from V and 3 bases from J, the junction contained 16 bases not matched to a gene. The CDR3 region has the DNA TGTGCCAGCAGCTCCAAGGAAAGGGGGCGGTTTTACACTGAAGCTTTCTTT. Translated, it gives CASSSKERGRFYTEAFF. The full variable domain, with the rest looked up from reference TRBV25-1 and TRBJ1-1, is EADIYQTPRYLVIGTGKKITLECSQTMGHDKMYWYQQDPGMELHLIHYSYGVNSTEKGDLSSESTVSRIRTEHFPLTLESARPSHTSQYLCASSSKERGRFYTEAFFGQGTRLTVV.

This chain joins TRBV7-9 and TRBJ2-4, with 13 bases aligning to TRBD2. With the DNA end fitting TRBJ2-7 better, the J assignment may be wrong. Germline V gives CDR1 SEHNR, CDR2 FQNEAQ (reference sequence). The CDR3 has 20 amino acids. CDR3 protein: CASSLSELAGGPKFTYEQYF. CDR3 nucleotides: TGTGCCAGCAGCCTATCCGAACTAGCGGGAGGGCCTAAGTTTACCTACGAGCAGTACTTC.

This clonotype has more than one count but fewer than ten. The rearrangement joins TRBV10-3 to TRBJ2-1, with TRBD1 identical over 9 bases. There are 14 residues in the CDR3. Per the germline V gene, CDR1 is ENHRY and CDR2 is SYGVKD. Unmatched junction bases numbered 2, after V lost 6 bases and J lost 2 bases. CDR3 sequence: CAIRGDRAYNEQFF. In DNA form, the CDR3 reads TGTGCCATCAGGGGGGACAGGGCCTACAATGAGCAGTTCTTC.

The chain carries TRBV6-5 and TRBJ1-4, with 7 bases fitting TRBD1. The J segment lost 8 bases and the V segment lost 0 bases, leaving 0 bases of the junction unmatched. Germline CDR1 MNHEY, CDR2 SVGAGI. The CDR3 loop spans 13 amino acids. The CDR3 nucleotides read TGTGCCAGCAGTTACTCGACAGGGGAAAAACTGTTTTTT. It yields the protein CASSYSTGEKLFF.

The rearrangement links TRBV24-1 to TRBJ2-3; TRBD1 matches 9 bases. Trimming took 9 bases from V and 2 from J; bases not matched to a gene: 5. Germline V gives CDR1 KGHDR, CDR2 SFDVKD. CDR3 length: 14 amino acids. This CDR3 reads CATETGGATDTQYF. Written as DNA, the CDR3 is TGTGCCACCGAGACAGGGGGGGCCACAGATACGCAGTATTTT.

V gene TRBV5-1 combines with J gene TRBJ2-1, with TRBD2 matching 7 bases. The germline CDR1 and CDR2 sequences are SGHRS and YFSETQ. This CDR3 has 18 residues. With V trimmed by 3 bases and J by 0 bases, 12 bases remained unmatched. CDR3 protein: CASSSELALMDSYNEQFF. The CDR3 bases are TGCGCCAGCAGCTCAGAACTAGCGCTGATGGACTCCTACAATGAGCAGTTCTTC.

This rearrangement joins TRBV20-1 to TRBJ1-5; the D is unclear. The CDR3 is 14 amino acids. Germline values: CDR1 DFQATT, CDR2 SNEGSKA (reference sequence). The ends were cut back, 6 bases at V and 0 bases at J, with 12 bases in the middle. CDR3 sequence: CSAIGSFSNQPQHF. CDR3 DNA: TGCAGTGCCATAGGGTCGTTTAGCAATCAGCCCCAGCATTTT.

V and J are TRBV18 and TRBJ1-2, with TRBD1 matching 8 bases. J lost 6 bases, V lost 3 bases, and 6 bases had no gene match. Germline assignment: CDR1 KGHSH and CDR2 LQKENI. This CDR3 is 14 amino acids long. In nucleotides, the CDR3 is TGTGCCAGCTCACCTTCGCAGGGGGCTGATGGCTACACCTTC. It is translated as CASSPSQGADGYTF.

The V call is TRBV7-8, the J call TRBJ2-7; TRBD1 agrees at 10 bases. The germline V gene has CDR1 SGHVS and CDR2 FQNEAQ. CDR3 length equals 19 residues. V gave up 0 bases and J gave up 4 bases; unmatched junction bases: 15. The DNA for the CDR3 is TGTGCCAGCAGCTTAGCGGAACGGCCAAACCGGGACAGGGGATACGAGCAGTACTTC. It codes for CASSLAERPNRDRGYEQYF.

This chain joins TRBV10-3 and TRBJ2-1, with 9 bases identical to TRBD2. The CDR3 consists of 15 residues. With 6 bases clipped from V and 6 bases from J, the junction kept 9 bases outside the gene matches. Germline CDR1 reads ENHRY; CDR2 reads SYGVKD. The CDR3 coding sequence is TGTGCCATCAGCGTGGTAGCGGGAGATGGCAATGAGCAGTTCTTC. Its protein is CAISVVAGDGNEQFF.

The V call is TRBV12-3 or TRBV12-4, the J call TRBJ2-3; D uncertain. This CDR3 spans 15 amino acids. Trimming removed 7 bases at V and 2 bases at J, with 16 bases between. The CDR3 DNA sequence: TGTGCCAGCATAAAAGGTAGGGCGCTCACAGATACGCAGTATTTT. It codes for CASIKGRALTDTQYF.

The chain carries TRBV7-2 and TRBJ1-5; 10 nucleotides line up with TRBD1. This CDR3 spans 16 amino acids. Germline V lookup: CDR1 SGHTA, CDR2 FQGNSA. The J segment lost 9 bases and the V segment lost 0 bases, leaving 8 bases of the junction unmatched. The CDR3 sequence: CASSLAIGQGGTPQHF. CDR3 coding DNA: TGTGCCAGCAGCTTAGCGATAGGACAGGGGGGAACGCCCCAGCATTTT. The whole variable domain, filled in from reference TRBV7-2 and TRBJ1-5, reads GAGVSQSPSNKVTEKGKDVELRCDPISGHTALYWYRQSLGQGLEFLIYFQGNSAPDKSGLPSDRFSAERTGGSVSTLTIQRTQQEDSAVYLCASSLAIGQGGTPQHFGDGTRLSIL.